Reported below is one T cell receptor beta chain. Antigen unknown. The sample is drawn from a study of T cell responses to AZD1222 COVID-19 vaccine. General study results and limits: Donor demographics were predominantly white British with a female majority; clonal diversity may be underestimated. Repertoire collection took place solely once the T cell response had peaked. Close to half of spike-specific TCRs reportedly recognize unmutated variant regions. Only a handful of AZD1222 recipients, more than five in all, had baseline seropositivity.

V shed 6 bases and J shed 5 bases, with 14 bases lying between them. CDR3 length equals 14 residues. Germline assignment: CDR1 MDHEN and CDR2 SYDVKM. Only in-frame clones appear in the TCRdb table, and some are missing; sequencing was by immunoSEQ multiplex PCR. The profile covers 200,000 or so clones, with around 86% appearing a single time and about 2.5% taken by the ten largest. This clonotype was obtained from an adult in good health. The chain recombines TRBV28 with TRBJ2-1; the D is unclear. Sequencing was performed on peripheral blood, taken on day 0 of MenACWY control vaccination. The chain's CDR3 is CASSPRSANNEQFF. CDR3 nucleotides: TGTGCCAGCAGCCCTAGGAGTGCGAACAATGAGCAGTTCTTC.